These 20 T cell receptor beta chains share one sample of origin, sequenced in a study of cytomegalovirus exposure and HLA in healthy donors (dated by TCRdb to about 2017). Library method: the immunoSEQ multiplex PCR assay. A mixture of 60 forward primers for TCR Vbeta segments and 13 reverse primers for TCR Jbeta segments was used in the multiplex PCR. Sourced from immuneACCESS, this table was stored by TCRdb with only in-frame sequences that have V and J called. A share of the clones is absent; for the studies checked, an unresolved V gene accounts for under half, and the remainder has no known explanation. The sample table records 130,000 to 150,000 clones; around 79% of these occur just once. Jointly, the top ten make up approximately 6% of the sample. The sequencing sample was made of PBMCs. Receptors were obtained from a man aged 30-40 years in good health and CMV-seropositive.

V is TRBV5-4 and J is TRBJ2-4; TRBD1 agrees at 7 bases. This CDR3 has 15 amino acids. Germline-derived CDR1 and CDR2 are SGHNT and YYREEE (reference sequence). V gave up 0 bases and J gave up 3 bases; unmatched junction bases: 3. DNA for the CDR3: TGTGCCAGCAGCTTGGAGGGGGCGGACAAAAACATTCAGTACTTC. As protein: CASSLEGADKNIQYF.

The CDR3 reads CASRSPGLAFPSLRDEQYF. The CDR3 DNA reads TGCGCCAGCAGGTCTCCGGGACTAGCGTTTCCTTCCTTGAGAGACGAGCAGTACTTC. V gene TRBV10-2 combines with J gene TRBJ2-7, with 10 bases lining up with TRBD2. Unmatched junction bases numbered 22, after V lost 6 bases and J lost 5 bases. The CDR3 contains 19 residues. Germline V gives CDR1 WSHSY, CDR2 SAAADI.

For the CDR3, the DNA is TGCGCCAGCTCCCAAGGCACAGGGAATGAAAAACTGTTTTTT. It codes for CASSQGTGNEKLFF. The rearrangement uses TRBV10-2 and TRBJ1-4; a weak D match, TRBD1 (6 bases). CDR3 length: 14 amino acids. V shed 8 bases and J shed 5 bases, with 15 bases lying between them. CDR1 and CDR2 (germline): WSHSY, SAAADI.

J is TRBJ2-7 and V is TRBV2; possibly TRBD1 for D (6 bases). The germline V gene has CDR1 SNHLY and CDR2 FYNNEI. Trimming pared 6 bases from V and 3 bases from J, leaving 15 bases between. The CDR3 has 14 amino acids. The CDR3 sequence: CASSPTGSGYEQYF. The CDR3 DNA follows: TGTGCCAGCAGCCCGACAGGCTCGGGCTACGAGCAGTACTTC.

The CDR3 DNA reads TGTGCCAGCAGGTCTTCAGTTTCCCTGGGAAACACCATATATTTT. Protein product: CASRSSVSLGNTIYF. The J gene is TRBJ1-3, the V gene TRBV6-1, with D uncertain. In germline, CDR1 is MNHNS, CDR2 SASEGT. The CDR3 totals 15 residues. V was trimmed by 6 bases and J by 4 bases, leaving 16 bases between them.

Ten or more counts support this clone. J is TRBJ1-3 and V is TRBV25-1; 9 bases are a match to TRBD1. CDR3 length: 15 amino acids. Looked up from germline, CDR1 is MGHDK and CDR2 is SYGVNS. The V and J ends lost 7 bases and 3 bases, in that order; junction bases with no gene match: 7. The CDR3 sequence: CASTRGQGGGNTIYF. The DNA of the CDR3 is TGTGCCAGCACCAGGGGACAGGGTGGTGGAAACACCATATATTTT.

The V call is TRBV5-1, the J call TRBJ2-7, with D maybe TRBD2 (5 bases). Germline V CDR1 and CDR2: SGHRS, YFSETQ. This CDR3 has 14 residues. V lost 7 bases, J lost 4 bases, and 18 bases lay in between. The chain's CDR3 is CASSHETPGYEQYF. The CDR3 region has the DNA TGCGCCAGCTCCCATGAGACCCCGGGATACGAGCAGTACTTC.

The rearrangement joins TRBV9 to TRBJ2-3, with TRBD1 as a possible D gene (5 bases). Per the germline V gene, CDR1 is SGDLS and CDR2 is YYNGEE. Trimming took off 0 bases at V and 3 bases at J, with 11 bases between the two ends. This CDR3 contains 15 residues. The CDR3 DNA sequence: TGTGCCAGCAGCGTAGTTGTAGGGGCGACAGATACGCAGTATTTT. Translating gives CASSVVVGATDTQYF.

CDR3 in DNA: TGTGCCAGCAGCCAGGGGGATCGGGGACTCCAAGAGACCCAGTACTTC. Amino acids: CASSQGDRGLQETQYF. The chain is built from TRBV7-7 and TRBJ2-5; tentative D call: TRBD1 (7 bases). There are 16 residues in the CDR3. The germline V gene has CDR1 SSHAT and CDR2 FNYEAQ (reference sequence). The V end lost 5 bases, the J end lost 1 base, and 17 bases lay between the germline ends.

V is TRBV4-1 and J is TRBJ1-1, with a tentative D call TRBD1 (6 bases). The CDR3 spans 19 residues. Germline CDR1 is MGHRA and CDR2 is YSYEKL. V dropped 0 bases and J dropped 4 bases, with 24 bases sitting between them. This CDR3 is CASSQDRGRGPRIGTEAFF. For the CDR3, the DNA is TGCGCCAGCAGCCAAGATCGGGGCAGGGGCCCCCGAATAGGCACTGAAGCTTTCTTT.

A word on this clone: A read error may account for a junction end that differs from germline. The chain combines TRBV11-2 with TRBJ1-1; D is ambiguous. Per germline, CDR1 SGHAT and CDR2 FQNNGV. The CDR3 extends over 13 amino acids. Here the CDR3 reads CASSLAVKTEAFF. CDR3 DNA sequence: TGTGCCAGCAGCTTGGCGGTGAAGACTGAAGCTTTCTTT.

The V and J genes are TRBV7-9 and TRBJ1-1, with 7 bases that match TRBD1. Per the germline V gene, CDR1 is SEHNR and CDR2 is FQNEAQ (reference sequence). Trimming took 5 bases from V and 5 from J; bases not matched to a gene: 11. The CDR3 contains 15 residues. The CDR3 protein is CASSMKTGDETEAFF. In DNA form, the CDR3 reads TGTGCCAGCAGCATGAAAACAGGGGATGAGACTGAAGCTTTCTTT. The whole variable domain, remainder taken from reference TRBV7-9 and TRBJ1-1, is DTGVSQNPRHKITKRGQNVTFRCDPISEHNRLYWYRQTLGQGPEFLTYFQNEAQLEKSRLLSDRFSAERPKGSFSTLEIQRTEQGDSAMYLCASSMKTGDETEAFFGQGTRLTVV.

The chain employs TRBV7-9 and TRBJ2-4, with 7 bases lining up with TRBD1. This CDR3 comprises 16 residues. Trimming removed 1 base from V and 0 bases from J; junction bases left unmatched: 3. Looked up from germline, CDR1 is SEHNR and CDR2 is FQNEAQ (reference sequence). The CDR3 DNA reads as TGTGCCAGCAGCTTAGGGACAGGCCTAGCCAAAAACATTCAGTACTTC. As protein: CASSLGTGLAKNIQYF.

The chain carries TRBV28 and TRBJ1-1, with D perhaps matching TRBD1 (6 bases). This CDR3 spans 13 amino acids. V lost 2 bases and J lost 4, with 8 bases in between. Germline CDR1 is MDHEN and CDR2 is SYDVKM. The CDR3 protein is CASSLQGPTEAFF. Written as DNA, the CDR3 is TGTGCCAGCAGTTTACAGGGGCCCACTGAAGCTTTCTTT. The full variable domain, with the rest looked up from reference TRBV28 and TRBJ1-1, is DVKVTQSSRYLVKRTGEKVFLECVQDMDHENMFWYRQDPGLGLRLIYFSYDVKMKEKGDIPEGYSVSREKKERFSLILESASTNQTSMYLCASSLQGPTEAFFGQGTRLTVV.

This clone was observed a single time. This chain joins TRBV5-4 and TRBJ2-7; 9 positions match TRBD1. This CDR3 spans 14 amino acids. Germline lookup yields CDR1 SGHNT and CDR2 YYREEE (reference sequence). V shed 5 bases and J 6 bases; nucleotides not matched to a gene: 9. CDR3 residues: CASRPRTGDSEQYF. In DNA, the CDR3 is TGTGCCAGCAGGCCCCGGACAGGGGACTCCGAGCAGTACTTC.

The chain combines TRBV6-1 with TRBJ2-2; 9 positions agree with TRBD2. Germline lookup yields CDR1 MNHNS and CDR2 SASEGT. J was trimmed by 4 bases and V by 7 bases; bases with no gene match: 4. This CDR3 region has 14 residues. This CDR3 reads CASTRTSATGELFF. The CDR3 nucleotides are TGTGCCAGCACTCGGACTAGCGCCACCGGGGAGCTGTTTTTT.

V and J are TRBV28 and TRBJ2-1; 12 nucleotides align to TRBD2. Germline V gene lookup returns CDR1 MDHEN and CDR2 SYDVKM. The CDR3 loop spans 15 amino acids. V lost 8 bases and J lost 7; bases outside the gene matches: 9. The CDR3 loop is CASLRLAGDGNEQFF. CDR3 sequence (DNA): TGTGCCAGCCTACGACTAGCGGGAGATGGTAATGAGCAGTTCTTC.

The chain joins TRBV7-2 to TRBJ2-3, with a weak D call TRBD2 (5 bases). The CDR3 extends over 12 amino acids. Germline loops: CDR1 SGHTA, CDR2 FQGNSA. V lost 6 bases and J 6 bases, leaving 10 bases between the germline ends. CDR3 DNA sequence: TGTGCCAGCAGGGAGGTGAGCGATACGCAGTATTTT. The encoded protein is CASREVSDTQYF.

This chain links TRBV6-1 with TRBJ2-4, with D uncertain. V dropped 4 bases and J dropped 0 bases, with 7 bases sitting between them. From germline, CDR1 is MNHNS and CDR2 SASEGT. The CDR3 is 14 amino acids. CDR3 in DNA: TGTGCCAGCAGTGCCGAACTAGCCAAAAACATTCAGTACTTC. Protein product: CASSAELAKNIQYF.

The chain combines TRBV29-1 with TRBJ1-1, with TRBD1 matching 7 bases. This CDR3 has 17 residues. Germline V gives CDR1 SQVTM, CDR2 ANQGSEA. Losses at the gene ends were 4 bases for V and 1 base for J; bases not matched to a gene: 15. The CDR3 nucleotides are TGCAGCGTTGCCTCGAGTAGACCGGGACAGAGGAACACTGAAGCTTTCTTT. As protein: CSVASSRPGQRNTEAFF.